The 4 T cell receptor beta chains reported below all come from one sample, sequenced in a study of blood T cell repertoires in COVID-19. Generated by immunoSEQ multiplex PCR, the TCRdb table keeps only in-frame clones and is missing some. The table shows more than 55,000 clones, with under 85% occurring only once. What was sequenced was peripheral blood. The receptors stem from a man between 60 and 70 years old with acute or convalescent COVID-19.

This chain links TRBV13 with TRBJ2-7; 11 positions match TRBD2. V trimming: 3 bases; J trimming: 5 bases; junction bases outside the gene matches: 3. Germline V gene lookup returns CDR1 PRHDT and CDR2 FYEKMQ (reference sequence). The CDR3 has 14 amino acids. CDR3 sequence reads: CASSFSGGAHEQYF. CDR3 nucleotide sequence: TGTGCCAGCAGCTTTAGCGGGGGGGCACACGAGCAGTACTTC. Full variable domain (rest looked up from reference TRBV13 and TRBJ2-7): AAGVIQSPRHLIKEKRETATLKCYPIPRHDTVYWYQQGPGQDPQFLISFYEKMQSDKGSIPDRFSAQQFSDYHSELNMSSLELGDSALYFCASSFSGGAHEQYFGPGTRLTVT.

The chain uses TRBV9 and TRBJ2-1, with 8 bases matching TRBD1. V lost 4 bases and J lost 3; bases outside the gene matches: 6. Germline CDR1 is SGDLS and CDR2 is YYNGEE. The CDR3 is 15 residues long. CDR3 residues: CASSTGQGHYNEQFF. Here the CDR3 DNA reads TGTGCCAGCAGCACAGGACAGGGACACTACAATGAGCAGTTCTTC.

The V gene is TRBV27, the J gene TRBJ1-4, with unresolved D. CDR1 and CDR2 (germline): MNHEY, SMNVEV (reference sequence). The CDR3 runs to 14 residues. The germline V and J ends were trimmed by 7 bases and 0 bases, with 9 bases remaining between them. CDR3 protein: CASTIHTTNEKLFF. CDR3 sequence (DNA): TGTGCCAGCACCATACACACAACTAATGAAAAACTGTTTTTT.

The chain links TRBV7-2 to TRBJ2-1, with D possibly being TRBD1 (7 bases). Germline V gene sequence: CDR1 SGHTA, CDR2 FQGNSA. V lost 1 base to trimming and J lost 4 bases, with 23 bases between them. The CDR3 is 19 residues long. In nucleotides, the CDR3 is TGTGCCAGCAGCTTAGGGAGGCGGAGGGGGCAAGGGGCATACAATGAGCAGTTCTTC. This codes for CASSLGRRRGQGAYNEQFF.